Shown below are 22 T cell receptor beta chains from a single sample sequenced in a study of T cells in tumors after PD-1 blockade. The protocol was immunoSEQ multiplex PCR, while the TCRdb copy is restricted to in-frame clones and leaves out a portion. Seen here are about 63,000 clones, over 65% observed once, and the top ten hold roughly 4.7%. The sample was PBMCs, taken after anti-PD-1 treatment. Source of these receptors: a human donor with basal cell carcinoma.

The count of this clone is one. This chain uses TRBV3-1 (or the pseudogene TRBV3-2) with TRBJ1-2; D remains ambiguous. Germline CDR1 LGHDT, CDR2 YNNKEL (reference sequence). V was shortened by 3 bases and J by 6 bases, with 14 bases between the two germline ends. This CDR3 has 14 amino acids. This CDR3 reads CASSQSIKGDGYTF. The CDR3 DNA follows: TGTGCCAGCAGCCAGTCGATAAAAGGAGATGGCTACACCTTC.

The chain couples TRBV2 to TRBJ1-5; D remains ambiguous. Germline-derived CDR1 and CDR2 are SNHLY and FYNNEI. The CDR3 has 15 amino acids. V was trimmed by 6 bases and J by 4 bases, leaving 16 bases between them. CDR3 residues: CASSAGPGGNQPQHF. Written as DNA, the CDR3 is TGTGCCAGCAGCGCCGGGCCGGGAGGGAATCAGCCCCAGCATTTT.

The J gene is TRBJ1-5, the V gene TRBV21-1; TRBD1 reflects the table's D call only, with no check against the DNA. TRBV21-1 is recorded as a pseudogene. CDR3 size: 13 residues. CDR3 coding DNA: TGTGCCAGCAGCATCATACAACAGGGAACCCAGCATTTT. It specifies CASSIIQQGTQHF.

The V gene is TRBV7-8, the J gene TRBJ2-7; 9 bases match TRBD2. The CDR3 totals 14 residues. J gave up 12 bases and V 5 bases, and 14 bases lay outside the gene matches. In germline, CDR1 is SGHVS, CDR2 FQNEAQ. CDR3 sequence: CASSQKEFSGGTYF. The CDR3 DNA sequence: TGTGCCAGCAGCCAAAAAGAGTTTAGCGGGGGTACGTACTTC.

The CDR3, as DNA: TGTGCCAGCTCACCGATGACAGGGTTTGAAGCTTTCTTT. Amino acid sequence: CASSPMTGFEAFF. V usage is TRBV18 and J usage is TRBJ1-1, with 7 bases that match TRBD1. The germline V gene encodes CDR1 KGHSH and CDR2 LQKENI. V gave up 3 bases and J gave up 7 bases; unmatched junction bases: 5. The CDR3 has 13 residues.

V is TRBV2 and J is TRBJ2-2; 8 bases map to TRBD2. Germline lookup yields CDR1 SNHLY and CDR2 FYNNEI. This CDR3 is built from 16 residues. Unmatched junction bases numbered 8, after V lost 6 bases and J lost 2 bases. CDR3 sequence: CASRGLAGINTGELFF. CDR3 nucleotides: TGTGCCAGCAGGGGGTTAGCGGGGATTAACACCGGGGAGCTGTTTTTT.

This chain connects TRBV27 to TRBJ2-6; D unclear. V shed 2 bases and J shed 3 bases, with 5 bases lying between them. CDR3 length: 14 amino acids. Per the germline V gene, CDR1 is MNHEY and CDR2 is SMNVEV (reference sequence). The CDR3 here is CASSLRVGANVLTF. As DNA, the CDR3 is TGTGCCAGCAGTTTACGAGTTGGGGCCAACGTCCTGACTTTC.

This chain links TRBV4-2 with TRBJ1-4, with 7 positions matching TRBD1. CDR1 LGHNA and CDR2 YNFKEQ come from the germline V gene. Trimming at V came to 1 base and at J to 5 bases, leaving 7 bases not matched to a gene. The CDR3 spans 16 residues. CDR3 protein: CASSQGPGQANEKLFF. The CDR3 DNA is TGTGCCAGCAGCCAAGGCCCCGGACAGGCCAATGAAAAACTGTTTTTT.

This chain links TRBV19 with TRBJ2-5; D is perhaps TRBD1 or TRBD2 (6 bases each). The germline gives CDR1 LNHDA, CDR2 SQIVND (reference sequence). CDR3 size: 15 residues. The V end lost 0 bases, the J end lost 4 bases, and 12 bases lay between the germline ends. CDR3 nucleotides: TGTGCCAGTAGTATAGAAGGGGGGCGCCGAGAGACCCAGTACTTC. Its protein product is CASSIEGGRRETQYF.

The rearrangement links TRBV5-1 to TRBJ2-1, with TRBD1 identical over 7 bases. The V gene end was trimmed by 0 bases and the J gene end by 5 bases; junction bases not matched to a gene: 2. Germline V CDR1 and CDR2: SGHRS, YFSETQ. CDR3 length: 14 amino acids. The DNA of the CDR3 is TGCGCCAGCAGCTTGGCCGGGACAGACAATGAGCAGTTCTTC. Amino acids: CASSLAGTDNEQFF. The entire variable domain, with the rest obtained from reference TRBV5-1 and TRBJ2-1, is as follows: KAGVTQTPRYLIKTRGQQVTLSCSPISGHRSVSWYQQTPGQGLQFLFEYFSETQRNKGNFPGRFSGRQFSNSRSEMNVSTLELGDSALYLCASSLAGTDNEQFFGPGTRLTVL.

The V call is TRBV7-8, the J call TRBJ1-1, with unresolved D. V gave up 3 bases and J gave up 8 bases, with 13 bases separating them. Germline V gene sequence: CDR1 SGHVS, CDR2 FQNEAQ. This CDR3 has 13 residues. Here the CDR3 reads CASSFRTEGEAFF. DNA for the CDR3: TGTGCCAGCAGCTTTCGGACGGAGGGAGAAGCTTTCTTT.

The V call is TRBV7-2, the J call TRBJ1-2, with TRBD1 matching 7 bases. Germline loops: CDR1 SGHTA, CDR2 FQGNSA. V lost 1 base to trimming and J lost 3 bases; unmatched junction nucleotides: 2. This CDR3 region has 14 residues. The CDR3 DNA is TGTGCCAGCAGCTTAGGACAGGGACACTATGGCTACACCTTC. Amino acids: CASSLGQGHYGYTF.

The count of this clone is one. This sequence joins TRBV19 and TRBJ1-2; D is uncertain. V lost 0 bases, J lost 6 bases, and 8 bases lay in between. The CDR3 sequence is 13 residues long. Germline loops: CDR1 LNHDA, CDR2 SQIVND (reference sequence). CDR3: CASSIDRTDGYTF. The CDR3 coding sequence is TGTGCCAGTAGTATAGACAGAACGGATGGCTACACCTTC. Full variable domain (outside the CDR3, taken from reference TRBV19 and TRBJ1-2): DGGITQSPKYLFRKEGQNVTLSCEQNLNHDAMYWYRQDPGQGLRLIYYSQIVNDFQKGDIAEGYSVSREKKESFPLTVTSAQKNPTAFYLCASSIDRTDGYTFGSGTRLTVV.

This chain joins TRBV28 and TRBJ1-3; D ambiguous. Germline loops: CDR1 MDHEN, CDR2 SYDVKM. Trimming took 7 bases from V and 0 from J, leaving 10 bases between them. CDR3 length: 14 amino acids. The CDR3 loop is CASTNSVSGNTIYF. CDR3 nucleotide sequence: TGTGCCAGCACGAACAGCGTCTCTGGAAACACCATATATTTT.

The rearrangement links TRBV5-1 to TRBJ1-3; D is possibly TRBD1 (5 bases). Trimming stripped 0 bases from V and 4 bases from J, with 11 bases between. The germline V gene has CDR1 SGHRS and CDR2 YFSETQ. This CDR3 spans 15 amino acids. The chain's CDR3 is CASSLELGPGNTIYF. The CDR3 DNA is TGCGCCAGCAGCTTGGAGCTGGGGCCCGGAAACACCATATATTTT.

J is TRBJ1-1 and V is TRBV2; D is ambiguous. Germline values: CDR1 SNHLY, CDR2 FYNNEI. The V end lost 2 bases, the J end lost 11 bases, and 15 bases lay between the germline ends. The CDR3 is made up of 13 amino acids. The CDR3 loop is CASSESSMGSAFF. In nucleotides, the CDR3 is TGTGCCAGCAGTGAAAGTTCAATGGGATCGGCTTTCTTT.

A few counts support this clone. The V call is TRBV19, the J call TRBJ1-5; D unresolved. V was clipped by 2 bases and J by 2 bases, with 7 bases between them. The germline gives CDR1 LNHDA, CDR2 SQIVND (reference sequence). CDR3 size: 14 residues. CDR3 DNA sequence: TGTGCCAGTAGTATATTGACCGGCAATCAGCCCCAGCATTTT. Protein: CASSILTGNQPQHF.

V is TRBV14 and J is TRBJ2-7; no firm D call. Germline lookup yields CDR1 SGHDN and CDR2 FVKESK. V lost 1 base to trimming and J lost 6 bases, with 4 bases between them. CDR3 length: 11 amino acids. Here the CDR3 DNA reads TGTGCCAGCAGCCAAGTGGGCGAGCAGTACTTC. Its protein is CASSQVGEQYF.

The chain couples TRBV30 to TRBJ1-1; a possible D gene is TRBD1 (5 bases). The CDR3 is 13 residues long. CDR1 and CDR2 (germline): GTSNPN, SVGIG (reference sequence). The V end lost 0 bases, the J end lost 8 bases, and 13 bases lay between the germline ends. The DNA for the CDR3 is TGTGCCTGGAGTGTACATAAGGCAGGGGAAGCTTTCTTT. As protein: CAWSVHKAGEAFF.

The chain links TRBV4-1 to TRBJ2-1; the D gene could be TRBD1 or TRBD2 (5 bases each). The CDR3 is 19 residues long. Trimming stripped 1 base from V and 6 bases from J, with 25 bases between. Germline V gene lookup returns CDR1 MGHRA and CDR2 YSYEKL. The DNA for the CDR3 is TGCGCCAGCAGCCAAGTTGGGCTGAGGGACCTTAGTGGGGCCAATGAGCAGTTCTTC. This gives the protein CASSQVGLRDLSGANEQFF.

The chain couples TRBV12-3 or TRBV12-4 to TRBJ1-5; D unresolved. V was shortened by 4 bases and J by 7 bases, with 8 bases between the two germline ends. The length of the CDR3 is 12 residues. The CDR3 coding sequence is TGTGCCAGCAGTTCCCTTCCCCAGCCCCAGCATTTT. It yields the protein CASSSLPQPQHF.

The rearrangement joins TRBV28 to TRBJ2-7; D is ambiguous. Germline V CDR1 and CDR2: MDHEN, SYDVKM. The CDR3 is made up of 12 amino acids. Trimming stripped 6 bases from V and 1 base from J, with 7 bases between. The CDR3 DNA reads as TGTGCCAGCAGGTCCAGTTCCTACGAGCAGTACTTC. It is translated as CASRSSSYEQYF.